One and the same sample provided the 17 T cell receptor beta chains below, sequenced in a study of technical replicates of blood from a handful of donors. Produced via immunoSEQ multiplex PCR; TCRdb's table is partial and in-frame only. This table holds about 63,000 clones, around nine tenths found once. Sequencing was done on a sample of PBMCs. These receptors all stem from a human donor in good health. Some clones in this sample may be carry-over from other donors' samples.

The chain employs TRBV19 and TRBJ1-1; D uncertain. Germline V gene sequence: CDR1 LNHDA, CDR2 SQIVND (reference sequence). V was cut by 3 bases and J by 4 bases, with 9 bases left in between. The CDR3 runs 13 residues. The CDR3 DNA reads TGTGCCAGTAGTATTATGACGGGCACTGAAGCTTTCTTT. This encodes CASSIMTGTEAFF.

The V call is TRBV4-3, the J call TRBJ2-5, with TRBD2 matching over 8 bases. J gave up 7 bases and V 4 bases, and 14 bases lay outside the gene matches. The CDR3 consists of 16 residues. Per germline, CDR1 LGHNA and CDR2 YSLEER. The CDR3 DNA follows: TGCGCCAGCAGCCCGGGGGGGGCAAGATTTACGGGGACCCAGTACTTC. This encodes CASSPGGARFTGTQYF.

This clone was detected a few times. The chain links TRBV10-1 to TRBJ2-1; 8 positions match TRBD1. The CDR3 runs 16 residues. Per germline, CDR1 WNHNN and CDR2 SYGVQD (reference sequence). V lost 11 bases, J lost 4 bases, and 16 bases stayed unmatched. CDR3 in DNA: TGCGCCCTCCCGGGACAGGAGCAGAGCCAGTACAATGAGCAGTTCTTC. It is translated as CALPGQEQSQYNEQFF.

The chain recombines TRBV6-5 with TRBJ2-6, with a tentative D call TRBD1 (5 bases). CDR1 and CDR2 (germline): MNHEY, SVGAGI. The CDR3 has 15 residues. Trimming stripped 2 bases from V and 0 bases from J, with 5 bases between. As DNA, the CDR3 is TGTGCCAGCAGTTACGACAGCTCTGGGGCCAACGTCCTGACTTTC. Its translation is CASSYDSSGANVLTF.

This clone was seen only a few times. One end of the junction does not line up with germline, which may come from a read error. The gene calls are TRBV7-2 and TRBJ2-4, with 8 bases lining up with TRBD2. Germline V gives CDR1 SGHTA, CDR2 FQGNSA. This CDR3 spans 13 amino acids. Here the CDR3 reads CASSFEAKGLVTF. The CDR3 region has the DNA TGTGCCAGCAGCTTCGAGGCGAAGGGACTAGTGACGTTC.

A few counts support this clone. The chain has TRBV7-3 and TRBJ1-1; D uncertain. The germline gives CDR1 SGHTA, CDR2 FQGTGA. This CDR3 has 13 amino acids. V was trimmed by 3 bases and J by 4 bases, leaving 9 bases between them. The chain's CDR3 is CASSFVGSTEAFF. The CDR3 DNA reads TGTGCCAGCAGCTTTGTCGGTAGCACTGAAGCTTTCTTT.

The chain uses TRBV19 and TRBJ1-1; D is uncertain. V dropped 8 bases and J dropped 0 bases, with 13 bases sitting between them. Germline CDR1 LNHDA, CDR2 SQIVND (reference sequence). This CDR3 has 14 amino acids. CDR3 in DNA: TGTGCCAGTGAAACCCCCGGGTTGAACACTGAAGCTTTCTTT. Translation: CASETPGLNTEAFF.

The chain uses TRBV27 and TRBJ2-7; 8 positions agree with TRBD2. The CDR3 covers 13 residues. Unmatched junction bases numbered 8, after V lost 8 bases and J lost 5 bases. Germline V gene sequence: CDR1 MNHEY, CDR2 SMNVEV (reference sequence). CDR3 nucleotides: TGTGCCAGCGCCTTAGCGGGACCCAACGAGCAGTACTTC. This translates into CASALAGPNEQYF.

The V call is TRBV27, the J call TRBJ1-2; 7 bases align to TRBD1. The length of the CDR3 is 16 residues. Germline V gene lookup returns CDR1 MNHEY and CDR2 SMNVEV (reference sequence). The V gene end was trimmed by 1 base and the J gene end by 8 bases; junction bases not matched to a gene: 13. This CDR3 reads CASSLLTGTAKRGYTF. The CDR3 DNA is TGTGCCAGCAGTTTATTAACCGGGACAGCCAAAAGGGGCTACACCTTC.

Only a few counts were recorded for this clone. Written as DNA, the CDR3 is TGTGCCAGCAGCCAATCGGACAGGGGGTATAGCAATCAGCCCCAGCATTTT. Its protein is CASSQSDRGYSNQPQHF. The chain joins TRBV4-2 to TRBJ1-5, with 10 bases identical to TRBD1. The V and J ends lost 2 bases and 0 bases, in that order; junction bases with no gene match: 4. Germline V gene data show CDR1 as LGHNA and CDR2 as YNFKEQ. The CDR3 has 17 residues.

The J gene is TRBJ1-2, the V gene TRBV2; D is unclear. Germline assignment: CDR1 SNHLY and CDR2 FYNNEI. The CDR3 loop spans 12 amino acids. Between the trimmed V and J ends, which lost 3 bases and 12 bases, there was a span of 14 bases. This chain's CDR3 is CASSDLFGGNTF. The CDR3 region has the DNA TGTGCCAGCAGTGATCTCTTCGGAGGGAACACCTTC.

The V gene is TRBV30, the J gene TRBJ2-1; D is uncertain. The germline CDR1 and CDR2 sequences are GTSNPN and SVGIG (reference sequence). Trimming shortened V by 0 bases and J by 8 bases, and 8 bases separated the two germline ends. This CDR3 spans 12 amino acids. The CDR3 reads CAWSVLLDEQFF. CDR3 nucleotide sequence: TGTGCCTGGAGTGTACTGTTGGATGAGCAGTTCTTC.

The genes are TRBV6-5 and TRBJ1-1; D may be TRBD1 (5 bases). V lost 4 bases to trimming and J lost 6 bases, with 12 bases between them. CDR1 is MNHEY and CDR2 is SVGAGI in the germline V gene. CDR3 length: 13 residues. For the CDR3, the DNA is TGTGCCAGCAGTTTCGGCCGGGGGGCTGAAGCTTTCTTT. It translates to CASSFGRGAEAFF.

This rearrangement joins TRBV7-3 to TRBJ2-1; 8 positions match TRBD2. Germline CDR1 reads SGHTA; CDR2 reads FQGTGA. V lost 1 base, J lost 4 bases, and 9 bases stayed unmatched. This CDR3 is built from 17 residues. CDR3 sequence (DNA): TGTGCCAGCAGCTTAAGCCCAGCGGGAGTGATTTACAATGAGCAGTTCTTC. Translating it yields CASSLSPAGVIYNEQFF.

The chain is built from TRBV7-2 and TRBJ2-7; 9 positions match TRBD1. The CDR3 length is 14 residues. Germline CDR1 SGHTA, CDR2 FQGNSA. V lost 5 bases, J lost 4 bases, and 6 bases stayed unmatched. Here the CDR3 reads CASSPDRGVYEQYF. CDR3 DNA: TGTGCCAGCAGCCCCGACAGGGGGGTTTACGAGCAGTACTTC. The full variable domain, completed using reference TRBV7-2 and TRBJ2-7, is GAGVSQSPSNKVTEKGKDVELRCDPISGHTALYWYRQSLGQGLEFLIYFQGNSAPDKSGLPSDRFSAERTGGSVSTLTIQRTQQEDSAVYLCASSPDRGVYEQYFGPGTRLTVT.

The J gene is TRBJ2-7, the V gene TRBV27; the D is unclear. V was pared by 0 bases and J by 3 bases, with 6 bases between. There are 13 residues in the CDR3. The germline CDR1 and CDR2 sequences are MNHEY and SMNVEV (reference sequence). CDR3 region: CASSLSSGYEQYF. The CDR3 DNA is TGTGCCAGCAGTTTATCTTCCGGCTACGAGCAGTACTTC.

This rearrangement joins TRBV7-2 to TRBJ2-1, with 9 bases identical to TRBD2. There are 15 residues in the CDR3. After removal of 3 bases from V and 4 bases from J, the junction contained 4 bases not matched to a gene. Looked up from germline, CDR1 is SGHTA and CDR2 is FQGNSA. The CDR3 DNA sequence: TGTGCCAGCAGCTTGCGGGGGGGCCTTTACAATGAGCAGTTCTTC. Translation: CASSLRGGLYNEQFF. Together with reference TRBV7-2 and TRBJ2-1, the CDR3 gives the full variable domain: GAGVSQSPSNKVTEKGKDVELRCDPISGHTALYWYRQSLGQGLEFLIYFQGNSAPDKSGLPSDRFSAERTGGSVSTLTIQRTQQEDSAVYLCASSLRGGLYNEQFFGPGTRLTVL.